This TCR beta chain is drawn from a study of OX40 agonist ivuxolimab in advanced cancers. The data were produced by immunoSEQ multiplex PCR, yet TCRdb's version contains in-frame clones alone and is incomplete. The sample lists 35,000 to 55,000 clones; more than 70% were seen once. Trimming removed 5 bases from V and 4 bases from J, with 9 bases in between. The CDR3 loop spans 13 amino acids. Per the germline V gene, CDR1 is SNHLY and CDR2 is FYNNEI. Sequenced material: CD4+ or CD8+ T cells sorted from blood, taken in a trial of the OX40 agonist ivuxolimab. The chain is built from TRBV2 and TRBJ2-1; D is uncertain. The sequence was collected from an adult with an advanced solid tumor such as melanoma, head and neck, liver or kidney cancer. CDR3 nucleotide sequence: TGTGCCAGCAGTTCAGAGCCTTACAATGAGCAGTTCTTC. Amino acid sequence: CASSSEPYNEQFF.